The clone carrying this TCR beta chain shows up as medium-sized by frequency. Its antigen is still unknown. One tube held mixed TRB-A and TRB-B primer pools for touch-down PCR. TCRdb reprocessed the multiplex PCR reads and keeps a single row for each CDR3 protein, giving no DNA. This sample contains approximately 4,900 distinct CDR3 sequences. This sample was taken from a study of T cell clusters in autoimmune cytopenias. Overall study results and limits: The cluster-lack signature was not seen for secondary cytopenia versus chronic lymphocytic leukemia. Primary autoimmune cytopenia patients seemingly lacked the physiological T cell clusters found in healthy donors. TRB repertoire shifts in secondary cytopenia and chronic lymphocytic leukemia mostly reflected lymphoma, not autoimmunity.

TRB amplification used around 0.25 ug of peripheral blood genomic DNA. The CDR3 contains 16 residues. Germline CDR1 and CDR2: SQVTM and ANQGSEA. The specimen sequenced was peripheral blood. The TCR comes from a human donor with an autoimmune cytopenia or autoimmune hepatitis (not recorded which). The V and J genes are TRBV29-1 and TRBJ2-1; the TCRdb call, TRBD1, lacks DNA for checking. The CDR3: CSVEGIRGTLLNEQFF.